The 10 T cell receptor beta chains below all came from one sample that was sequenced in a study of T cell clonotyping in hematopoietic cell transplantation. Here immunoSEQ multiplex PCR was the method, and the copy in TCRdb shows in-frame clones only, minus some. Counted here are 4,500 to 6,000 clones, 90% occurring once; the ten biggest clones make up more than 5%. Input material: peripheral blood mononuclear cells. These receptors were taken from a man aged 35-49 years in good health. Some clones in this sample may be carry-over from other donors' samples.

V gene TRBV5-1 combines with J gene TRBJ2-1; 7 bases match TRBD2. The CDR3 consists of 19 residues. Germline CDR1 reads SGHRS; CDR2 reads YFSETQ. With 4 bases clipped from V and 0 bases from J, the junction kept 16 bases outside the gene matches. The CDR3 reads CASSPAGVGRGNSYNEQFF. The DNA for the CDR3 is TGCGCCAGCAGCCCCGCGGGGGTCGGGCGGGGTAACTCCTACAATGAGCAGTTCTTC.

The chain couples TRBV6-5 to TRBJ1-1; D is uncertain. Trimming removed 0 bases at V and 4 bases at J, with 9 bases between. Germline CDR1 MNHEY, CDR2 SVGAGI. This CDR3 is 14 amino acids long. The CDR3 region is CASSYSGRATEAFF. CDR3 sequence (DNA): TGTGCCAGCAGTTACTCAGGAAGAGCCACTGAAGCTTTCTTT.

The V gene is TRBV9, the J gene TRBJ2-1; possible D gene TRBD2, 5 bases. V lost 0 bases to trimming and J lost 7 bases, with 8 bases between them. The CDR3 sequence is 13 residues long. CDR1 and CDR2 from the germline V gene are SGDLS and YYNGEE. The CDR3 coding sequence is TGTGCCAGCAGCGTAGCTACGGGGAATGAGCAGTTCTTC. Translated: CASSVATGNEQFF. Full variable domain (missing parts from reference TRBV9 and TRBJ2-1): DSGVTQTPKHLITATGQRVTLRCSPRSGDLSVYWYQQSLDQGLQFLIQYYNGEERAKGNILERFSAQQFPDLHSELNLSSLELGDSALYFCASSVATGNEQFFGPGTRLTVL.

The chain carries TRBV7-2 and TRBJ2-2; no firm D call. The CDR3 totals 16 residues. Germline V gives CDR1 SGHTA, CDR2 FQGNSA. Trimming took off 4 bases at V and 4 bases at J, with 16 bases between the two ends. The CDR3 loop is CASSSQSVLGTGELFF. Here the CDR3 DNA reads TGTGCCAGCAGCTCCCAATCCGTCCTGGGCACCGGGGAGCTGTTTTTT.

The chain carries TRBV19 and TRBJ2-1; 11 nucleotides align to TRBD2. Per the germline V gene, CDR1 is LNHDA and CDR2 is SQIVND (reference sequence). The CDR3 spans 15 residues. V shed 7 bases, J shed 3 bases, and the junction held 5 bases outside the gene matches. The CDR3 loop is CASTIGTSGYNEQFF. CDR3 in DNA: TGTGCCAGTACCATCGGGACTAGCGGCTACAATGAGCAGTTCTTC.

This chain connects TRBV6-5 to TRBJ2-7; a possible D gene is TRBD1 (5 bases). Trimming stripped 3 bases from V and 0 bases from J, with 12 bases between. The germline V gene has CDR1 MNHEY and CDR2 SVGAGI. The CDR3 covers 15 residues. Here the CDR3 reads CASSYHRTNSYEQYF. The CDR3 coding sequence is TGTGCCAGCAGTTATCATAGGACAAACTCCTACGAGCAGTACTTC.

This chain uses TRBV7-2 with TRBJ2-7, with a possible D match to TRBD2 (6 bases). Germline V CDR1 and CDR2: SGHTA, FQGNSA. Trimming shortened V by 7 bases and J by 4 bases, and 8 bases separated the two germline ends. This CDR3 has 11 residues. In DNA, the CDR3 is TGTGCCAGCACCGGGGGTTACGAGCAGTACTTC. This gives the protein CASTGGYEQYF.

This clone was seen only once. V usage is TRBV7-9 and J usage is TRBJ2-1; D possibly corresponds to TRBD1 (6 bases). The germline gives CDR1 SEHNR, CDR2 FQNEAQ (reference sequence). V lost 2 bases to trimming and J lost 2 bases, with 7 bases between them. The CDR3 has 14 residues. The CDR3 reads CASSLRQAYNEQFF. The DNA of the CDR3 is TGTGCCAGCAGCTTAAGACAGGCCTACAATGAGCAGTTCTTC.

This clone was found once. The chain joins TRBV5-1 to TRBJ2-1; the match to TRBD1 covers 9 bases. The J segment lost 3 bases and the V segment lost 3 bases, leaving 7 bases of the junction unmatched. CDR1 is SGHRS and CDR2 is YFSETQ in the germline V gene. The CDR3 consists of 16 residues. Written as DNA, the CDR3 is TGCGCCAGCAGCTCGACGGTGGGACAGGGCTACAATGAGCAGTTCTTC. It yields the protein CASSSTVGQGYNEQFF.

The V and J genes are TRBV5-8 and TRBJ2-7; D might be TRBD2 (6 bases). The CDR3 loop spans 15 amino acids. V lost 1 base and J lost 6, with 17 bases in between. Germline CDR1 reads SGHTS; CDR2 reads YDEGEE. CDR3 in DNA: TGTGCCAGCAGCTTGCACGATAGCGGAGTGTCCGAGCAGTACTTC. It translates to CASSLHDSGVSEQYF.